Following are 10 T cell receptor beta chains from one sample sequenced in a study of blood T cell repertoires in COVID-19. TCRdb's table, derived via immunoSEQ multiplex PCR, lists solely in-frame clones and lacks some. The table records 85,000 to 95,000 clones, around 88% of them present only once. Sequences were obtained from peripheral blood. The receptor source for this set is a human donor in a cohort sampled during active COVID-19.

The V gene is TRBV7-9, the J gene TRBJ1-3; the D gene is possibly TRBD1 (6 bases). The CDR3 runs 15 residues. CDR1 and CDR2 (germline): SEHNR, FQNEAQ (reference sequence). Trimming pared 5 bases from V and 3 bases from J, leaving 14 bases between. As DNA, the CDR3 is TGTGCCAGCAGCGCCCGGACAGAAAGTGGAAACACCATATATTTT. It is translated as CASSARTESGNTIYF.

This chain joins TRBV9 and TRBJ2-3; 9 positions match TRBD2. The CDR3 covers 15 residues. The ends lost 0 bases at V and 2 bases at J; junction bases unmatched: 1. Germline CDR1 is SGDLS and CDR2 is YYNGEE. The CDR3 sequence: CASSVASGDTDTQYF. CDR3 nucleotide sequence: TGTGCCAGCAGCGTAGCTAGCGGGGACACAGATACGCAGTATTTT. The full variable domain, completed using reference TRBV9 and TRBJ2-3, is DSGVTQTPKHLITATGQRVTLRCSPRSGDLSVYWYQQSLDQGLQFLIQYYNGEERAKGNILERFSAQQFPDLHSELNLSSLELGDSALYFCASSVASGDTDTQYFGPGTRLTVL.

This chain joins TRBV27 and TRBJ2-2; 9 nucleotides line up with TRBD2. CDR1 is MNHEY, CDR2 SMNVEV, per germline (reference sequence). The CDR3 has 15 amino acids. V shed 5 bases, J shed 6 bases, and the junction held 7 bases outside the gene matches. In nucleotides, the CDR3 is TGTGCCAGCAGTCCTGTAGCGGGAGTTTCCGGGGAGCTGTTTTTT. Its translation: CASSPVAGVSGELFF.

The genes are TRBV11-3 and TRBJ2-2; the match to TRBD1 covers 8 bases. The length of the CDR3 is 14 residues. Trimming cost V 5 bases and J 6 bases; bases outside gene matches: 5. In germline, CDR1 is SGHNT, CDR2 YENEEA. CDR3 sequence: CASSPGQGPGELFF. The CDR3 region has the DNA TGTGCCAGCAGCCCAGGACAGGGCCCCGGGGAGCTGTTTTTT.

This clone has only a few counts. The chain is built from TRBV11-2 and TRBJ2-1, with TRBD2 matching 9 bases. CDR3 size: 16 residues. Per the germline V gene, CDR1 is SGHAT and CDR2 is FQNNGV. V was clipped by 0 bases and J by 2 bases; unmatched bases: 2. For the CDR3, the DNA is TGTGCCAGCAGCTTAGAACCTAGCGGGGCCTACAATGAGCAGTTCTTC. Residues: CASSLEPSGAYNEQFF.

This clone was seen ten or more times. The chain employs TRBV19 and TRBJ1-6; 7 positions match TRBD1. Looked up from germline, CDR1 is LNHDA and CDR2 is SQIVND (reference sequence). The CDR3 has 15 amino acids. Trimming at V came to 1 base and at J to 10 bases, leaving 7 bases not matched to a gene. The CDR3 nucleotides are TGTGCCAGTAGTATAGGTCGGGACAGAAGATCACCCCTCCACTTT. As protein: CASSIGRDRRSPLHF.

This chain uses TRBV2 with TRBJ2-1; TRBD2 matches 13 bases. Germline V gives CDR1 SNHLY, CDR2 FYNNEI. The CDR3 totals 15 residues. The ends lost 3 bases at V and 5 bases at J; junction bases unmatched: 1. The CDR3 is CASSEGTSGDNEQFF. The CDR3 DNA reads as TGTGCCAGCAGTGAGGGGACTAGCGGGGACAATGAGCAGTTCTTC.

The chain combines TRBV4-1 with TRBJ2-7; D unresolved. The CDR3 runs to 16 residues. Germline V gene sequence: CDR1 MGHRA, CDR2 YSYEKL. V lost 1 base and J lost 0, with 13 bases in between. The CDR3 spells CASSQGFAIISYEQYF. CDR3 nucleotides: TGCGCCAGCAGCCAAGGATTCGCGATTATCTCCTACGAGCAGTACTTC.

The V call is TRBV4-1, the J call TRBJ1-2, with no clear D. CDR3 length: 15 amino acids. Germline CDR1 MGHRA, CDR2 YSYEKL. V lost 1 base to trimming and J lost 2 bases, with 11 bases between them. DNA of the CDR3: TGCGCCAGCAGCCAAGGGCTGGGAGAGAACTATGGCTACACCTTC. This codes for CASSQGLGENYGYTF.

This chain joins TRBV18 and TRBJ2-7; TRBD1 matches at 9 bases. CDR3 length equals 15 residues. In germline, CDR1 is KGHSH, CDR2 LQKENI. The V and J ends lost 0 bases and 4 bases, in that order; junction bases with no gene match: 4. The CDR3 sequence is CASSPPMGQGYEQYF. The DNA of the CDR3 is TGTGCCAGCTCACCACCGATGGGACAGGGTTACGAGCAGTACTTC.